This T cell receptor beta chain stems from a study of blood T cell repertoires in COVID-19. This table comes from immunoSEQ multiplex PCR, and its TCRdb copy is limited to in-frame clones, with some not included. This table has roughly 500,000 clones, about nine tenths appearing once. In germline, CDR1 is DFQATT, CDR2 SNEGSKA (reference sequence). This CDR3 has 14 residues. Trimming removed 3 bases from V and 2 bases from J; junction bases left unmatched: 5. Cohort assignment relied on participant-reported clinical history. This clone was found a few times. This receptor was obtained from a woman aged 55-70 years who had recovered from COVID-19. The rearrangement uses TRBV20-1 and TRBJ2-7, with 9 bases aligning to TRBD2. Sequencing was carried out using PBMCs or T cells enriched from blood (not recorded which). CDR3 protein: CSASLGGGAYEQYF. The CDR3 DNA reads as TGCAGTGCTAGTCTGGGCGGGGGGGCCTACGAGCAGTACTTC.